The rows below give T cell receptor beta chains drawn from one sample of a study of cytotoxic CD8 clonotypes in ibrutinib-treated CLL. The assay was immunoSEQ multiplex PCR, and TCRdb's table has in-frame clones only and misses some. Of over 7,000 clones listed, 65% to 85% are singletons. This sample comprised PBMCs, obtained before ibrutinib treatment. Source of these receptors: a human donor with chronic lymphocytic leukemia. Each CDR3 is given without its conserved first and last residue.

V gene | CDR3 length | CDR3 protein
TRBV30 | 11 | AWETGGGQPQH
TRBV7-9 | 11 | AGRLAAVGELF
TRBV28 | 15 | ASSLSLGQGTGRTQY
TRBV2 | 13 | ASSKSWRVQETQY
TRBV30 | 10 | ASTGRGYEQY
TRBV11-2 | 14 | ASKISSVVGGAEQF
TRBV6-1 | 13 | ASFTEAGSYNEQF
TRBV14 | 9 | ASSQSETQY
TRBV2 | 10 | ASSLPGEEQY
TRBV7-2 | 12 | ASSPFILGDTQY
TRBV7-2 | 11 | ASSLQENTEAF
TRBV11-2 | 13 | ASSLVRLGYTEAF
TRBV19 | 11 | ASSIEVGGAQF
TRBV14 | 10 | ASSLNLDTQY
TRBV19 | 12 | ASSTRDYYHEQY
TRBV2 | 11 | ASCIGIAGEQF
TRBV28 | 14 | ASSPSLGQGNQPQH
TRBV18 | 13 | ASSPGQARTYEQY
TRBV7-2 | 13 | ASSFLQGWNTEAF
TRBV6-1 | 13 | ASTPSPGRGHGYT
TRBV10-3 | 11 | AISESRGHGYT
TRBV7-2 | 13 | ASSLVLGIPYEQY
TRBV6-4 | 13 | ASSPTSGSYNEQF
TRBV6-6 | 13 | ASSYLQGGGYGYT
TRBV29-1 | 10 | SVEDLRPEQY
TRBV11-2 | 14 | ASRLLTGRSYNEQF
TRBV7-9 | 17 | ASSPGTSGGPYLYNEQF
TRBV5-1 | 12 | ASSRSQVVDTQY
TRBV2 | 11 | ASRDSNQETQY
TRBV9 | 13 | ASSVGGLYQETQY
TRBV7-9 | 12 | ASSRDGRTDTQY
TRBV5-1 | 15 | ASSTRTGNQPYNEQF
TRBV4-2 | 18 | ASSQDGGTLGGRSKNIQY
TRBV19 | 12 | ASSIEVLGNIQY
TRBV4-2 | 12 | ASSRPRGGGSYT
TRBV5-1 | 12 | ASSLGRSPDTQY
TRBV19 | 11 | ASNSQGIGELF
TRBV7-2 | 14 | ARSTGGQYKGYEQY
TRBV6-1 | 11 | ASRIGPDYGYT
TRBV10-3 | 10 | AISKTDNEQF
TRBV5-1 | 14 | ASSPESRGNHYEQY
TRBV7-3 | 14 | ASSLPGTSGRNEQF
TRBV18 | 14 | ASSQQGAVGNQPQH
TRBV28 | 13 | ASSQQRTGANVLT
TRBV29-1 | 13 | SVEDSYRVKAGYT
TRBV7-2 | 13 | ASSPPRVLGREQF
TRBV15 | 11 | ATSRDRGYEQY
TRBV6-6 | 13 | ASSTDRRSTDTQY
TRBV5-1 | 14 | ASSPRGWEASYEQY
TRBV5-4 | 14 | ASSLGSSLAKNIQY